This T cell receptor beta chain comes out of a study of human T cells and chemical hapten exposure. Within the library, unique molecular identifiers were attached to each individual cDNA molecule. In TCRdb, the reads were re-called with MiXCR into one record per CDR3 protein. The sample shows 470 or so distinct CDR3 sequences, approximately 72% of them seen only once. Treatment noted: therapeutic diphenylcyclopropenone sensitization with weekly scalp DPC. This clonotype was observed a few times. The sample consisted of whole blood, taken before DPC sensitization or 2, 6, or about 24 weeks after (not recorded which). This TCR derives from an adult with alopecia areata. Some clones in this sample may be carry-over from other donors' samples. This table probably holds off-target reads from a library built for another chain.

CDR3 in amino acids: CASSSGGTDTQYF. Here the CDR3 DNA reads TGTGCCAGCAGTAGCGGGGGCACAGATACGCAGTATTTT. The rearrangement joins TRBV6-5 to TRBJ2-3; 7 bases line up with TRBD2. Germline V CDR1 and CDR2: MNHEY, SVGAGI. The junction had 0 bases not matched to a gene; V was cut back by 5 bases and J by 1 base. There are 13 residues in the CDR3.